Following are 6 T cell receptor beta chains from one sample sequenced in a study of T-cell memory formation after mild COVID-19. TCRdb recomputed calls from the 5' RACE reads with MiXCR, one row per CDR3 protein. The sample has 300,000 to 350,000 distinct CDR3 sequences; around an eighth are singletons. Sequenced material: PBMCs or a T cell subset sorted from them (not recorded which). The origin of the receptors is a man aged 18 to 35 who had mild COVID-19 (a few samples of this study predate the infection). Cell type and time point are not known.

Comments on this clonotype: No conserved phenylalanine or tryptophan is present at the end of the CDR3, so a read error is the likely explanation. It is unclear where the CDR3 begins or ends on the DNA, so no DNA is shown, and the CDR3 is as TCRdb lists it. CDR3 in amino acids: CSAAGIFCL. The J gene is TRBJ2-7, the V gene TRBV29-1; the D segment call TRBD1 is taken from the table without a DNA check. The CDR3 has 9 amino acids, counting both end residues. CDR1 is SQVTM, CDR2 ANQGSEA, per germline.

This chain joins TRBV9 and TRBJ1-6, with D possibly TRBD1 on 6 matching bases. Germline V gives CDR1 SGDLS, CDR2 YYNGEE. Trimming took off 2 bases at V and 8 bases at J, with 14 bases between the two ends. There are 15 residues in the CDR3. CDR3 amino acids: CASSVEGGPDSPLHF. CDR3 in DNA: TGTGCCAGCAGCGTTGAAGGGGGACCGGATTCACCCCTCCACTTT.

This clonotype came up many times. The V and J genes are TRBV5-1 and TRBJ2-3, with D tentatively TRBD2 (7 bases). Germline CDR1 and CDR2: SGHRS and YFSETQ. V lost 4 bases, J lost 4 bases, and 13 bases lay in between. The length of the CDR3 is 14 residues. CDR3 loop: CASSMGGPADTQYF. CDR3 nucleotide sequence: TGCGCCAGCAGCATGGGGGGGCCGGCAGATACGCAGTATTTT.

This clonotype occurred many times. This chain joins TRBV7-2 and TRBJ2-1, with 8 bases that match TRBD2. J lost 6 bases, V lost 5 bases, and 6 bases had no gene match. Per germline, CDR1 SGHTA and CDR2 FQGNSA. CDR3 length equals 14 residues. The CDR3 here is CASSEGLAINEQFF. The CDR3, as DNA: TGTGCCAGCAGCGAAGGACTAGCCATCAATGAGCAGTTCTTC.

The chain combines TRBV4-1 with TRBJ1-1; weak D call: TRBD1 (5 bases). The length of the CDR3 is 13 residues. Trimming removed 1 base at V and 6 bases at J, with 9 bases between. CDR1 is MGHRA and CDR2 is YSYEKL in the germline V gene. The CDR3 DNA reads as TGCGCCAGCAGCCAAGTCGGAGGGGCTGAAGCTTTCTTT. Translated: CASSQVGGAEAFF.

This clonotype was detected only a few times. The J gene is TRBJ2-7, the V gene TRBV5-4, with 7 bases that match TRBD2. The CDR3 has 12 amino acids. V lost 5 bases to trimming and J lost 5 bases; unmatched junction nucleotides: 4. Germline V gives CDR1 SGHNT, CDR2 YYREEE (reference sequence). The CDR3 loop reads CASRGGSDEQYV. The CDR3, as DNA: TGTGCCAGCAGGGGAGGGTCCGACGAGCAGTACGTC.